The 2 T cell receptor beta chains listed next were all sequenced from one sample in a study of blood T cell repertoires in COVID-19. TCRdb keeps only in-frame clones here, not all; method: immunoSEQ multiplex PCR. The sample includes 150,000 to 200,000 clones, roughly 85% of them seen just once. The sequencing sample was made of peripheral blood. These receptors all come from a man aged 55 to 70 with acute or convalescent COVID-19.

CDR3 DNA: TGTGCCAGCTCACCACAGGGGATCGGGGAGCTGTTTTTT. It is translated as CASSPQGIGELFF. The genes are TRBV18 and TRBJ2-2; D is perhaps TRBD1 (5 bases). The CDR3 loop spans 13 amino acids. The V end was cut by 1 base, the J end by 7 bases, with 7 bases between. Germline V gene data show CDR1 as KGHSH and CDR2 as LQKENI.

This chain connects TRBV5-1 to TRBJ2-5, with TRBD1 matching over 8 bases. V lost 4 bases, J lost 2 bases, and 4 bases stayed unmatched. The CDR3 runs 14 residues. Germline assignment: CDR1 SGHRS and CDR2 YFSETQ. For the CDR3, the DNA is TGCGCCAGCAGCGACCGGGACAGGCAAGAGACCCAGTACTTC. Residues: CASSDRDRQETQYF.